This passage covers 15 T cell receptor delta chains from one sample sequenced in a study of Vδ1+ human thymocytes. Antigens of these TCRs are unknown. Overall study findings and caveats: In the thymus, TRG and TRD repertoires looked highly polyclonal with Gaussian CDR3 lengths.

The template was reverse-transcribed extracted RNA. CDR3 amplicons came from multiplex PCR with pooled V-gene forward and constant-region reverse primers. TCRdb re-called the multiplex PCR reads using CATT. This repertoire shows 22,000 or so delta-chain clones, over 7% found once; its top ten account for approximately 1%. The sample consisted of Vdelta1+ gamma-delta thymocytes from the thymus. This sample's subset: FACS-sorted CD3+ TCRalphabeta- TCRVdelta1+ TCRVdelta2- thymocytes. The receptors derive from a child younger than two who had congenital heart surgery.

This clone was seen a few times. This chain links TRDV1 with TRDJ1; D gene uncertain. V dropped 2 bases and J dropped 4 bases, with 2 bases sitting between them. The germline V gene encodes CDR1 TSWWSYY and CDR2 QGS. This CDR3 spans 11 amino acids. In DNA form, the CDR3 reads TGTGCTCTTGGGGAAGTCGATAAACTCATCTTT. Residues: CALGEVDKLIF.

Only a few counts were recorded for this clone. The chain uses TRDV1 and TRDJ1, with no clear D. The CDR3 contains 14 residues. CDR1 is TSWWSYY, CDR2 QGS, per germline. The V end lost 5 bases, the J end lost 10 bases, and 20 bases lay between the germline ends. CDR3 in DNA: TGTGCTCTTGGGCCAAACAGCAGGACTGCTAGACTCATCTTT. Translated, it gives CALGPNSRTARLIF.

This clone was detected a few times. The V and J genes are TRDV1 and TRDJ1; the D gene is possibly TRDD3 (5 bases). V was clipped by 1 base and J by 5 bases, with 23 bases between them. The germline V gene has CDR1 TSWWSYY and CDR2 QGS. CDR3 length: 18 amino acids. DNA for the CDR3: TGTGCTCTTGGGGAACGGCCCTCACTCCGGATATTGTCGGATAAACTCATCTTT. Translating gives CALGERPSLRILSDKLIF.

The chain couples TRDV1 to TRDJ1; 13 bases agree with TRDD3. The J gene was not available in TCRdb and was assigned here by matching the DNA to germline segments. The J segment lost 0 bases and the V segment lost 4 bases, leaving 32 bases of the junction unmatched. Per germline, CDR1 TSWWSYY and CDR2 QGS. This CDR3 is built from 26 residues. CDR3 in DNA: TGTGCTCTTGGGGTTGATACCTCTACCGGGTCGGTACTGGGGGATACGACGTACGGGTACACCGATAAACTCATCTTT. It translates to CALGVDTSTGSVLGDTTYGYTDKLIF.

The V call is TRDV1, the J call TRDJ1; 13 nucleotides align to TRDD3. Germline loops: CDR1 TSWWSYY, CDR2 QGS. The ends lost 0 bases at V and 4 bases at J; junction bases unmatched: 14. This CDR3 spans 20 amino acids. The CDR3 DNA reads as TGTGCTCTTGGGGAACTATCCGTATACTGGGGGATACGCGTGGTCGATAAACTCATCTTT. Its translation is CALGELSVYWGIRVVDKLIF.

The chain couples TRDV1 to TRDJ2; TRDD3 matches at 7 bases. From germline, CDR1 is TSWWSYY and CDR2 QGS. J was trimmed by 0 bases and V by 2 bases; bases with no gene match: 21. CDR3 length: 22 amino acids. The CDR3, as DNA: TGTGCTCTTGGGGAAGGAAGGATCGAGTCTGGGGGCCTAAACGCTTTGACAGCACAACTCTTCTTT. This gives the protein CALGEGRIESGGLNALTAQLFF.

With regard to this clone: The junction departs from germline at one end; a sequencing error may be responsible. This chain connects TRDV1 to TRDJ1, with D possibly TRDD3 on 6 matching bases. This CDR3 spans 17 amino acids. Per the germline V gene, CDR1 is TSWWSYY and CDR2 is QGS. This CDR3 reads CAHGEPGYTGYTDKLIF. The CDR3, as DNA: TGTGCTCATGGGGAACCGGGGTATACTGGGTACACCGATAAACTCATCTTT.

The rearrangement links TRDV1 to TRDJ1, with TRDD3 identical over 7 bases. V trimming: 2 bases; J trimming: 0 bases; junction bases outside the gene matches: 12. Germline V CDR1 and CDR2: TSWWSYY, QGS. The CDR3 contains 18 residues. This chain's CDR3 is CALGEFLPGGPYTDKLIF. The CDR3 DNA sequence: TGTGCTCTTGGGGAATTCCTCCCTGGGGGGCCTTACACCGATAAACTCATCTTT.

This clone was seen only a few times. This CDR3 is also generated by other DNA sequences in the sample. The chain has TRDV1 and TRDJ1; perhaps TRDD2 as D (6 bases). The CDR3 has 20 amino acids. Germline V lookup: CDR1 TSWWSYY, CDR2 QGS. Between the trimmed V and J ends, which lost 4 bases and 0 bases, there was a span of 27 bases. CDR3 amino acids: CALGGCAFPICPVYTDKLIF. Here the CDR3 DNA reads TGTGCTCTTGGGGGGTGCGCCTTCCCCATATGCCCCGTGTACACCGATAAACTCATCTTT.

This clone was found a few times. The chain employs TRDV1 and TRDJ1; 8 nucleotides agree with TRDD3. The CDR3 totals 22 residues. The trim removed 2 bases at V and 0 bases at J, leaving 23 bases unmatched. CDR1 and CDR2 (germline): TSWWSYY, QGS. CDR3 nucleotide sequence: TGTGCTCTTGGGGAAAGGTGCTGGGACCGTCTGGGGGACACGATGTACACCGATAAACTCATCTTT. It translates to CALGERCWDRLGDTMYTDKLIF.

The assigned J gene is TRDJ2, but the V gene is uncalled; the DNA was not compared with TRDD3, the D call given in the table. This CDR3 is 16 amino acids long. The DNA for the CDR3 is TGTGCTCTTGGGGAAATACCCGACTGGGGGACAGCACAACTCTTCTTT. This encodes CALGEIPDWGTAQLFF.

This chain joins TRDV1 and TRDJ1, with TRDD3 identical over 10 bases. The CDR3 runs 26 residues. The V segment lost 3 bases and the J segment 0 bases; nucleotides outside the gene matches: 34. Germline V lookup: CDR1 TSWWSYY, CDR2 QGS. CDR3 DNA: TGTGCTCTTGGGGACCCCCGTGGGTCCTACGACTTACGTACTGGGGGATTCTTTAAGTACACCGATAAACTCATCTTT. Amino acid sequence: CALGDPRGSYDLRTGGFFKYTDKLIF.

This clone was seen more than once but under ten times. A read error may produce the germline difference seen at one junction end. In the same sample, other DNA sequences code for this CDR3. J is TRDJ1 and V is TRDV1, with D tentatively TRDD3 (6 bases). Germline V gene data show CDR1 as TSWWSYY and CDR2 as QGS. This CDR3 contains 16 residues. The CDR3 reads CALGEPKKGDTDKLIF. The CDR3 DNA reads as TGCGCTCTTGGGGAACCCAAAAAAGGGGATACCGATAAACTCATCTTT.

V and J are TRDV1 and TRDJ1; weak D call: TRDD2 (5 bases). The germline V gene has CDR1 TSWWSYY and CDR2 QGS. Deletions cut 4 bases from V and 0 bases from J, with 21 bases between. The CDR3 sequence is 18 residues long. CDR3 loop: CALGGSFLRALYTDKLIF. The DNA for the CDR3 is TGTGCTCTTGGGGGGAGTTTCCTGAGGGCCTTGTACACCGATAAACTCATCTTT.

The chain joins TRDV1 to TRDJ1; TRDD3 agrees at 8 bases. The V gene's germline CDR1 is TSWWSYY and CDR2 QGS. The CDR3 is 19 amino acids. The J segment lost 0 bases and the V segment lost 2 bases, leaving 14 bases of the junction unmatched. Written as DNA, the CDR3 is TGTGCTCTTGGGGAAGGCGTGTACTGGGGGGACCCGTACACCGATAAACTCATCTTT. Amino acid sequence: CALGEGVYWGDPYTDKLIF.